This T cell receptor (beta chain) came from a study of blood T cell repertoires in COVID-19 (dated by TCRdb to about 2020). Study-wide context: The collaborator samples originated in the United States, Italy and Spain and spanned the acute and convalescent phases of COVID-19. The prospective study material was composed of cDNA or gDNA derived from T cells, B-cell-depleted T cells, or PBMCs. Subjects who had been exposed to COVID-19, were actively infected with it, or had recovered from it provided the deeply sampled blood TCRbeta repertoires that made up the dataset. A freely available public database, intended as a resource for researchers studying the immune response to SARS-CoV-2, is where the repertoires were released. The samples were drawn from the first 160 participants of the ongoing ImmuneRACE study and from over 950 subjects provided by 6 global collaborators. The sample metadata nearly always contained a de-identified subject ID, COVID-19 status, age in years and sex. Where available, HLA class I and class II types were taken from metadata supplied by the sample provider and were not determined by assay-based typing.

Collaborating institutions collected whole blood in K2EDTA tubes following their own protocols. For TCRbeta analysis, collaborators shipped samples in one of three forms: frozen whole blood, isolated PBMCs, or DNA extracted from either of those sample types. Points on this clone: The antigen it recognizes is unknown. No base quality information exists; no much larger clone differs at one position.

Broad study findings and their caveats: The amount of clinical and demographic metadata varied by source and participant and was provided uncurated.

Trimming removed 6 bases from V and 4 bases from J, leaving 11 bases between the germline ends. Looking up the germline V gene yields CDR1 ENHRY and CDR2 SYGVKD. The CDR3 has 13 amino acids, counting the end cysteine and phenylalanine. The CDR3 DNA has 39 bases and is translated from base 1. TCRbeta CDR3 regions were amplified from genomic DNA by means of the immunoSEQ Assay, a bias-controlled multiplex PCR. As for the original processing: The number of nucleated cells in each sample was estimated from the amplification of reference gene primers within the assay. To quantify the absolute abundance of each unique TCRbeta CDR3 rearrangement, sequence reads were collapsed and filtered. For each sample, productive Simpson clonality was calculated as the square root of Simpson's diversity index over productive rearrangements. As stored in TCRdb, this immuneACCESS dataset retains in-frame rearrangements with V and J assigned. A fraction of the clones does not appear; measured against another copy, unresolved V genes explain less than half of the discrepancy, and the remainder lacks a known reason. That table supplies the V and J calls and clone size; D and trimming were determined from the DNA. This sample has around 230,000 clones in its table, and roughly 80% of those were observed once. The ten biggest clones cover under 3% of the sample.

The source material was peripheral blood. The source of this sequence is a woman in her sixties or seventies with active or convalescent COVID-19. The sequence links TRBV10-3 to TRBJ2-3, with TRBD1 tentatively as D gene (6 bases match). Read as DNA, the sequence is TGTGCCATCAGACAGGGTAGCCCAGATACGCAGTATTTT. Its protein reads: CAIRQGSPDTQYF.